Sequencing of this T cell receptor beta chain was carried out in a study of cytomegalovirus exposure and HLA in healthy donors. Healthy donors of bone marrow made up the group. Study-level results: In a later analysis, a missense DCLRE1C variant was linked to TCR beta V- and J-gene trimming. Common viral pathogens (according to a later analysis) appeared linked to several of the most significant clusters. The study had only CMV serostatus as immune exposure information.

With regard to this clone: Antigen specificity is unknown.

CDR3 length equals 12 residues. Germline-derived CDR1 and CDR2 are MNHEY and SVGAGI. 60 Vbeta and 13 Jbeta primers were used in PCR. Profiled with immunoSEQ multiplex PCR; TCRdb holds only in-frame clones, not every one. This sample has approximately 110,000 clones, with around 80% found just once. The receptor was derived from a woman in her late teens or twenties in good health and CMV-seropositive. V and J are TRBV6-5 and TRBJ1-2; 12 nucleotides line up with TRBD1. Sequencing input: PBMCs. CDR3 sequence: CCAGQGAGGYTF. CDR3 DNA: TGTTGCGCGGGACAGGGGGCGGGAGGCTACACCTTC.